The clone carrying this TCR beta chain was recorded once. Its antigen is not known. Although they were nominally healthy when sampled, donors likely had unrecorded immune exposures. Primers for the PCR totalled 60 Vbeta and 13 Jbeta. The table came from immunoSEQ multiplex PCR; TCRdb's copy has only in-frame clones and leaves some out. The repertoire has some 150,000 clones, roughly 80% of them found once; the top ten carry roughly 2.9%. This entry belongs to a study of cytomegalovirus exposure and HLA in healthy donors. Overall study results and limits: In a later analysis, across HLA loci, associated TCR counts were highest for DRB1, lowest for HLA-C. When presence/absence was analysed, sequencing depth was taken to be roughly uniform across donors.

Sequenced: PBMCs. The TCR sequence derives from a woman in her thirties in good health and CMV-seronegative.

This chain's CDR3 is CAWDLASGNTIYF. The CDR3 DNA is TGTGCCTGGGACTTAGCCTCTGGAAACACCATATATTTT. This chain connects TRBV30 to TRBJ1-3; D unresolved. V lost 5 bases to trimming and J lost 0 bases, with 8 bases between them. Germline values: CDR1 GTSNPN, CDR2 SVGIG (reference sequence). The CDR3 spans 13 residues.